This TCR beta chain was recorded in a study of blood T cell repertoires in COVID-19. The CDR3 sequence is 16 residues long. Under the authors' procedure: Quantification of nucleated cells was approximated via reference gene primer amplification. The data were produced by immunoSEQ multiplex PCR, yet TCRdb's version contains in-frame clones alone and is incomplete. The V and J calls and clone size come from that table; D and trimming were worked out from the DNA. The table includes more than 300,000 clones, approximately 90% detected once. Sequencing was carried out using PBMCs or T cells enriched from blood (not recorded which). This receptor was taken from a woman aged 40-49 years who had been exposed to COVID-19. The gene calls are TRBV21-1 and TRBJ1-1. TRBV21-1 is listed as a pseudogene. CDR3 sequence (DNA): TGTGCCAGCATCCTAGTGCCCTTAAATTTGAACACTGAAGCTTTCTTT. Translated, it gives CASILVPLNLNTEAFF.